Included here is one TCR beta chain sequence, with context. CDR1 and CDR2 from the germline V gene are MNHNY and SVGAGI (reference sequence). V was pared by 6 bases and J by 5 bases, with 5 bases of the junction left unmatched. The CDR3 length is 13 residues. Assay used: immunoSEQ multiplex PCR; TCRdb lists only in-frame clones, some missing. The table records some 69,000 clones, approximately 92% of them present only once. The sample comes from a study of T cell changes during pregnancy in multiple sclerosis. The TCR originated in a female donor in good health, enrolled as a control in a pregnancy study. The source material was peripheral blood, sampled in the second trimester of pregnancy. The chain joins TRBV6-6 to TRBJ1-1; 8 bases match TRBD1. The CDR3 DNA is TGTGCCAGCAGCCCGGACAGGGTGACTGAAGCTTTCTTT. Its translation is CASSPDRVTEAFF.